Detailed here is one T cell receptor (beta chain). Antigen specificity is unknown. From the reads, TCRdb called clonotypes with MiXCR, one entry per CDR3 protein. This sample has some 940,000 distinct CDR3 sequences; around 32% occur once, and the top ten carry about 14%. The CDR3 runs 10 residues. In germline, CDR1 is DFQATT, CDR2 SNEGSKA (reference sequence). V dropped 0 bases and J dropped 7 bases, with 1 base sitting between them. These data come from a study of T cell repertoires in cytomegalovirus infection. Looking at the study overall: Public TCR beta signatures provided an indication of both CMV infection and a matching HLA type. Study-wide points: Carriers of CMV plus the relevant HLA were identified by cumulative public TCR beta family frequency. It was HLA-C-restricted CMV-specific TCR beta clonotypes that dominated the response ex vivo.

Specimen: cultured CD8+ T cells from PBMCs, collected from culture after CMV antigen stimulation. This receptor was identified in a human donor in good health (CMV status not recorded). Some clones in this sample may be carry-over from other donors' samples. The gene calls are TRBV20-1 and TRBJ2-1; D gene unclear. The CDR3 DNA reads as TGCAGTGCTAGAGAAAATGAGCAGTTCTTC. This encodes CSARENEQFF.